The rows below give T cell receptor beta chains drawn from one sample of a study of T cell responses to AZD1222 COVID-19 vaccine. Repertoires were generated with immunoSEQ multiplex PCR, while TCRdb's copy carries only in-frame clones and drops some. Of around 150,000 clones listed, roughly 92% are singletons. Material: peripheral blood, obtained on day 0 of AZD1222 vaccination. The receptors here all came from an adult in good health. Both conserved end residues are part of each CDR3. Each record gives: D gene, CDR3 length, J gene, clone size, V gene, CDR3 DNA, CDR3 protein. The D gene is left open where the match is weak. Where a row states a size, it is once, few, many or the class of an expanded clone; other rows omit it.

NA 15 TRBJ2-2 few TRBV5-1 TGCGCCAGCAGCTCCGCGACGGGGAACACCGGGGAGCTGTTTTTT CASSSATGNTGELFF
NA 18 TRBJ2-1 NA TRBV11-2 TGTGCCAGCAGCTTCATTTCAGGGGGGGGCCTCGCGGGAAATGAGCAGTTCTTC CASSFISGGGLAGNEQFF
TRBD2 14 TRBJ2-5 NA TRBV28 TGTGCCAGCAGTTTGACTAGCGGGGGAGAGACCCAGTACTTC CASSLTSGGETQYF
NA 15 TRBJ1-2 NA TRBV18 TGTGCCAGCTCAGAGGGGCCAGGCGGGGGCTATGGCTACACCTTC CASSEGPGGGYGYTF
NA 16 TRBJ2-3 NA TRBV7-2 TGTGCCAGCAGCTTAACGGAGGCGGCGACGTCCTATACGCAGTATTTT CASSLTEAATSYTQYF
NA 15 TRBJ1-6 once TRBV4-2 TGTGCCAGCAGCCAAGATACCAGGGCCGGGTCACCCCTCCACTTT CASSQDTRAGSPLHF
NA 14 TRBJ1-3 few TRBV6-5 TGTGCCAGCAGGGCCCTGGGCTCTGGAAACACCATATATTTT CASRALGSGNTIYF
TRBD2 16 TRBJ2-3 NA TRBV28 TGTGCCAGCGGGCCTCCAGCGGGGTTTAGCACAGATACGCAGTATTTT CASGPPAGFSTDTQYF
TRBD1 19 TRBJ1-4 NA TRBV6-2/TRBV6-3 TGTGCCAGCAGTTTCGCCCCCGACGATCTGGGACAGAAAAATGAAAAACTGTTTTTT CASSFAPDDLGQKNEKLFF
NA 18 TRBJ2-6 once TRBV21-1 TGTGCCAGCAGTAGGCAGGGAGGACCTAACTCTGGGGCCAACGTCCTGACTTTC CASSRQGGPNSGANVLTF
NA 14 TRBJ2-1 once TRBV9 TGTGCCAGCAGCGTAATGGGAGGATCCAATGAGCAGTTCTTC CASSVMGGSNEQFF
TRBD2 15 TRBJ2-3 once TRBV15 TGTGCCACCAGCTTGCGACTAGCGGGAACAGATACGCAGTATTTT CATSLRLAGTDTQYF
NA 14 TRBJ2-1 NA TRBV2 TGTGCCAGCAGCTTATCGAGGGAGGACAATGAGCAGTTCTTC CASSLSREDNEQFF